This paragraph covers one T cell receptor beta chain sequence. Its antigen remains unknown. This entry is derived from a study of T cells in localized non-small cell lung cancer. The study's findings and limits: Higher blood T cell density tracked longer overall survival. A median of roughly 52 of the top 100 tumor clones appeared in adjacent lung, which was paired and uninvolved.

The CDR3 runs 15 residues. Germline values: CDR1 ENHRY, CDR2 SYGVKD. Trimming shortened V by 0 bases and J by 0 bases, and 3 bases separated the two germline ends. The repertoire was sequenced with immunoSEQ multiplex PCR; TCRdb's copy has only in-frame clones and lacks some. The sample records 1,900 or so clones, roughly 24% being singletons. This material consisted of lung tumor tissue, taken before any cancer treatment. The J gene is TRBJ2-6, the V gene TRBV10-3; D is undetermined. The clonotype was recovered from a female donor of 60 years or more with stage II squamous cell lung carcinoma. CDR3 amino acids: CAISESRSGANVLTF. The CDR3, as DNA: TGTGCCATCAGTGAGTCGCGCTCTGGGGCCAACGTCCTGACTTTC.